A selection of T cell receptor beta chains follows, all from one sample in a study of sequential checkpoint blockade in melanoma. Assay: immunoSEQ multiplex PCR; the TCRdb copy retains only in-frame clones and omits some. The sample yields about 20,000 clones, approximately 80% seen once. Sequences were derived from CD8+ T cells sorted from blood (inferred from file names), sampled from a patient given nivolumab and ipilimumab in sequence. The origin of the receptors is a human donor with melanoma. The CDR3 runs from the conserved cysteine through the conserved F or W. The D gene is left open where the match is weak. Clone sizes are given selectively: once, few, many, or a class where the clone is expanded.

d_call: .
clone_size: .
v_call: TRBV4-3
j_call: TRBJ2-7
cdr3_aa: CASSPGGGGTYEQYF
cdr3_nt: TGCGCCAGCAGCCCTGGTGGGGGGGGCACCTACGAGCAGTACTTC

d_call: TRBD2
clone_size: .
v_call: TRBV6-5
j_call: TRBJ2-1
cdr3_aa: CASSSHDRGDPFF
cdr3_nt: TGTGCCAGCAGTTCCCACGACCGGGGGGACCCGTTCTTC

d_call: .
clone_size: .
v_call: TRBV7-2
j_call: TRBJ2-5
cdr3_aa: CASSLGLAGVQETQYF
cdr3_nt: TGTGCCAGCAGCTTAGGGCTAGCTGGGGTCCAAGAGACCCAGTACTTC

d_call: TRBD1
clone_size: .
v_call: TRBV30
j_call: TRBJ1-6
cdr3_aa: CAWSNRGGYNSPLHF
cdr3_nt: TGTGCCTGGAGTAACAGGGGCGGCTATAATTCACCCCTCCACTTT

d_call: TRBD1
clone_size: .
v_call: TRBV5-4
j_call: TRBJ1-2
cdr3_aa: CASSSGQGTMGYTF
cdr3_nt: TGTGCCAGCAGCTCCGGACAGGGTACGATGGGCTACACCTTC

d_call: .
clone_size: .
v_call: TRBV29-1
j_call: TRBJ2-2
cdr3_aa: CSVDRGSGELFF
cdr3_nt: TGCAGCGTTGATAGAGGGTCCGGGGAGCTGTTTTTT

d_call: TRBD1
clone_size: .
v_call: TRBV28
j_call: TRBJ1-4
cdr3_aa: CASSLWGQADEKLFF
cdr3_nt: TGTGCCAGCAGTTTGTGGGGACAGGCGGATGAAAAACTGTTTTTT

d_call: TRBD1
clone_size: once
v_call: TRBV4-3
j_call: TRBJ2-3
cdr3_aa: CASSQDRTGANTDTQYF
cdr3_nt: TGCGCCAGCAGCCAAGACCGGACAGGGGCGAACACAGATACGCAGTATTTT

d_call: .
clone_size: once
v_call: TRBV6-6
j_call: TRBJ2-2
cdr3_aa: CASSPFEQDPTGELFF
cdr3_nt: TGTGCCAGCAGCCCCTTCGAACAGGACCCCACCGGGGAGCTGTTTTTT

d_call: .
clone_size: .
v_call: TRBV29-1
j_call: TRBJ2-2
cdr3_aa: CSGTGNTGELFF
cdr3_nt: TGCAGCGGTACAGGGAACACCGGGGAGCTGTTTTTT

d_call: TRBD2
clone_size: .
v_call: TRBV7-9
j_call: TRBJ2-3
cdr3_aa: CASGPAGGTTDTQYF
cdr3_nt: TGTGCCAGCGGGCCAGCGGGGGGGACCACAGATACGCAGTATTTT

d_call: .
clone_size: .
v_call: TRBV4-3
j_call: TRBJ1-2
cdr3_aa: CASSQDWGGGEGYTF
cdr3_nt: TGCGCCAGCAGCCAAGATTGGGGAGGAGGGGAAGGCTACACCTTC

d_call: .
clone_size: .
v_call: TRBV5-5
j_call: TRBJ2-5
cdr3_aa: CASSVGTVSEEGETQYF
cdr3_nt: TGTGCCAGCAGCGTCGGGACAGTAAGCGAGGAGGGAGAGACCCAGTACTTC

d_call: .
clone_size: .
v_call: TRBV9
j_call: TRBJ1-2
cdr3_aa: CASSGLTTGLSGYGYTF
cdr3_nt: TGTGCCAGCAGCGGACTAACAACAGGGCTTTCAGGCTATGGCTACACCTTC

d_call: .
clone_size: .
v_call: TRBV6-5
j_call: TRBJ1-1
cdr3_aa: CASWRQGNTEAFF
cdr3_nt: TGTGCCAGCTGGCGGCAGGGGAACACTGAAGCTTTCTTT

d_call: .
clone_size: .
v_call: TRBV5-4
j_call: TRBJ2-3
cdr3_aa: CASSLEARGDTQYF
cdr3_nt: TGTGCCAGCAGCTTGGAGGCTAGAGGGGATACGCAGTATTTT

d_call: TRBD1
clone_size: .
v_call: TRBV9
j_call: TRBJ2-1
cdr3_aa: CASSVSGTDYNEQFF
cdr3_nt: TGTGCCAGCAGCGTCTCCGGGACAGACTACAATGAGCAGTTCTTC

d_call: .
clone_size: few
v_call: TRBV14
j_call: TRBJ2-6
cdr3_aa: CASSQDAEGAGANVLTF
cdr3_nt: TGTGCCAGCAGCCAAGATGCGGAAGGGGCTGGGGCCAACGTCCTGACTTTC

d_call: TRBD1
clone_size: few
v_call: TRBV6-5
j_call: TRBJ2-4
cdr3_aa: CASSTGGRFQYF
cdr3_nt: TGTGCCAGCAGCACAGGGGGAAGGTTTCAGTACTTC

d_call: TRBD1
clone_size: .
v_call: TRBV7-8
j_call: TRBJ1-5
cdr3_aa: CASSRIARSTQGGAGNQPQHF
cdr3_nt: TGTGCCAGCAGCCGGATTGCCCGTTCGACACAGGGGGGCGCCGGCAATCAGCCCCAGCATTTT

d_call: TRBD1
clone_size: few
v_call: TRBV15
j_call: TRBJ1-3
cdr3_aa: CATSEEGAEGNTIYF
cdr3_nt: TGTGCCACCAGCGAAGAGGGGGCTGAGGGAAACACCATATATTTT

d_call: TRBD1
clone_size: .
v_call: TRBV7-2
j_call: TRBJ2-3
cdr3_aa: CASSSTGGGSDTQYF
cdr3_nt: TGTGCCAGCAGCTCGACAGGGGGTGGTTCAGATACGCAGTATTTT

d_call: TRBD1
clone_size: .
v_call: TRBV6-1
j_call: TRBJ1-4
cdr3_aa: CASSGDRVATNEKLFF
cdr3_nt: TGTGCCAGCAGTGGAGACAGGGTTGCAACTAATGAAAAACTGTTTTTT

d_call: TRBD1
clone_size: .
v_call: TRBV28
j_call: TRBJ2-7
cdr3_aa: CASSVPTGGFGNEQYF
cdr3_nt: TGTGCCAGCAGTGTCCCCACAGGGGGCTTTGGCAACGAGCAGTACTTC

d_call: .
clone_size: .
v_call: TRBV5-1
j_call: TRBJ1-1
cdr3_aa: CASSLRAGNTEAFF
cdr3_nt: TGCGCCAGCAGCTTGAGGGCGGGGAACACTGAAGCTTTCTTT

d_call: TRBD1
clone_size: .
v_call: TRBV9
j_call: TRBJ2-1
cdr3_aa: CASSPTGGAEQFF
cdr3_nt: TGTGCCAGCAGCCCAACAGGGGGCGCGGAGCAGTTCTTC

d_call: .
clone_size: .
v_call: TRBV7-2
j_call: TRBJ1-1
cdr3_aa: CASRSGEAFF
cdr3_nt: TGTGCCAGCAGATCGGGAGAAGCTTTCTTT

d_call: .
clone_size: .
v_call: TRBV6-6
j_call: TRBJ1-4
cdr3_aa: CASSSLGRAGELFF
cdr3_nt: TGTGCCAGCAGTTCGTTAGGGCGCGCGGGGGAACTGTTTTTT

d_call: TRBD2
clone_size: .
v_call: TRBV5-1
j_call: TRBJ2-2
cdr3_aa: CASSTSGANTGELFF
cdr3_nt: TGCGCCAGCAGCACTAGCGGGGCGAACACCGGGGAGCTGTTTTTT

d_call: .
clone_size: .
v_call: TRBV4-3
j_call: TRBJ1-2
cdr3_aa: CASSPRQAPYGYTF
cdr3_nt: TGCGCCAGCAGCCCTAGACAGGCGCCCTATGGCTACACCTTC

d_call: .
clone_size: .
v_call: TRBV11-3
j_call: TRBJ2-2
cdr3_aa: CASTYRGGAGTGELFF
cdr3_nt: TGTGCCAGCACCTACAGGGGGGGCGCGGGCACCGGGGAGCTGTTTTTT

d_call: TRBD1
clone_size: .
v_call: TRBV28
j_call: TRBJ1-1
cdr3_aa: CASSPDRGQGGNTEAFF
cdr3_nt: TGTGCCAGCAGTCCCGACAGGGGGCAGGGTGGGAACACTGAAGCTTTCTTT

d_call: TRBD2
clone_size: once
v_call: TRBV5-6
j_call: TRBJ2-7
cdr3_aa: CASSNPGLADSYEQYF
cdr3_nt: TGTGCCAGCAGCAACCCGGGACTAGCGGACTCCTACGAGCAGTACTTC

d_call: .
clone_size: .
v_call: TRBV20-1
j_call: TRBJ2-3
cdr3_aa: CSAYQGSTQYF
cdr3_nt: TGCAGTGCTTATCAGGGGAGTACGCAGTATTTT

d_call: .
clone_size: .
v_call: TRBV11-1
j_call: TRBJ2-4
cdr3_aa: CASSLDRGTENIQYF
cdr3_nt: TGTGCCAGCAGCTTAGACCGCGGGACCGAAAACATTCAGTACTTC

d_call: .
clone_size: few
v_call: TRBV4-1
j_call: TRBJ2-3
cdr3_aa: CASSQEVSGDTQYF
cdr3_nt: TGCGCCAGCAGCCAAGAGGTCTCGGGGGATACGCAGTATTTT

d_call: .
clone_size: .
v_call: TRBV15
j_call: TRBJ2-7
cdr3_aa: CATSSGGEGQYF
cdr3_nt: TGTGCCACCAGCAGCGGGGGTGAAGGGCAGTACTTC

d_call: .
clone_size: .
v_call: TRBV7-2
j_call: TRBJ1-4
cdr3_aa: CASSLRTVATNEKLFF
cdr3_nt: TGTGCCAGCAGCCTGCGGACAGTTGCAACTAATGAAAAACTGTTTTTT

d_call: .
clone_size: .
v_call: TRBV6-6
j_call: TRBJ2-1
cdr3_aa: CASSYPSPINEQFF
cdr3_nt: TGTGCCAGCAGTTACCCTAGCCCGATCAATGAGCAGTTCTTC

d_call: .
clone_size: .
v_call: TRBV27
j_call: TRBJ2-1
cdr3_aa: CASTDRYNEQFF
cdr3_nt: TGTGCCAGCACAGACAGATACAATGAGCAGTTCTTC

d_call: .
clone_size: .
v_call: TRBV5-1
j_call: TRBJ1-2
cdr3_aa: CASSLRFGYGYTF
cdr3_nt: TGCGCCAGCAGCTTGCGGTTTGGTTATGGCTACACCTTC

d_call: TRBD2
clone_size: .
v_call: TRBV7-9
j_call: TRBJ2-1
cdr3_aa: CASSLGGGNEQFF
cdr3_nt: TGTGCCAGCAGCTTAGGGGGGGGGAATGAGCAGTTCTTC

d_call: .
clone_size: few
v_call: TRBV4-1
j_call: TRBJ2-1
cdr3_aa: CASSQSDSGWHNEQFF
cdr3_nt: TGCGCCAGCAGCCAATCTGACAGTGGATGGCACAATGAGCAGTTCTTC

d_call: TRBD1
clone_size: .
v_call: TRBV5-8
j_call: TRBJ2-7
cdr3_aa: CASSYESGTGFWSYEQYF
cdr3_nt: TGTGCCAGCAGCTACGAATCCGGGACAGGGTTCTGGTCCTACGAGCAGTACTTC

d_call: TRBD1
clone_size: few
v_call: TRBV4-1
j_call: TRBJ1-6
cdr3_aa: CASSQDETGWAPLHF
cdr3_nt: TGCGCCAGCAGCCAAGATGAGACAGGGTGGGCACCCCTCCACTTT

d_call: .
clone_size: .
v_call: TRBV27
j_call: TRBJ2-1
cdr3_aa: CASSLTGGPYNEQFF
cdr3_nt: TGTGCCAGCAGTCTGACGGGGGGCCCCTACAATGAGCAGTTCTTC

d_call: .
clone_size: once
v_call: TRBV4-3
j_call: TRBJ1-3
cdr3_aa: CASSPGAGDGNTIYF
cdr3_nt: TGCGCCAGCAGCCCTGGGGCAGGAGACGGAAACACCATATATTTT

d_call: TRBD1
clone_size: .
v_call: TRBV9
j_call: TRBJ2-2
cdr3_aa: CASSVTGGTPNTGELFF
cdr3_nt: TGTGCCAGCAGCGTGACAGGGGGTACCCCGAATACCGGGGAGCTGTTTTTT

d_call: TRBD1
clone_size: .
v_call: TRBV2
j_call: TRBJ1-2
cdr3_aa: CASSEDPGQVF
cdr3_nt: TGTGCCAGCAGTGAGGATCCAGGACAGGTCTTC

d_call: TRBD2
clone_size: .
v_call: TRBV27
j_call: TRBJ2-3
cdr3_aa: CASTPSRGGAKGTQYF
cdr3_nt: TGTGCCAGCACTCCAAGTCGCGGGGGGGCTAAGGGTACGCAGTATTTT

d_call: .
clone_size: .
v_call: TRBV5-4
j_call: TRBJ2-2
cdr3_aa: CASSPATGELFF
cdr3_nt: TGTGCCAGCAGCCCCGCGACCGGGGAGCTGTTTTTT

d_call: .
clone_size: .
v_call: TRBV28
j_call: TRBJ2-3
cdr3_aa: CASSLNWRGTTDTQYF
cdr3_nt: TGTGCCAGCAGTTTAAATTGGCGGGGAACAACAGATACGCAGTATTTT

d_call: TRBD1
clone_size: .
v_call: TRBV14
j_call: TRBJ2-2
cdr3_aa: CASSQGSRGRSGPPGELFF
cdr3_nt: TGTGCCAGCAGCCAAGGTTCCAGGGGGCGCTCGGGTCCCCCCGGGGAGCTGTTTTTT

d_call: .
clone_size: .
v_call: TRBV6-6
j_call: TRBJ2-1
cdr3_aa: CASRLTGYNEQFF
cdr3_nt: TGTGCCAGCAGACTTACAGGTTACAATGAGCAGTTCTTC

d_call: TRBD2
clone_size: .
v_call: TRBV4-3
j_call: TRBJ2-3
cdr3_aa: CASSQEAAGGPDTQYF
cdr3_nt: TGCGCCAGCAGCCAAGAGGCGGCGGGGGGGCCAGATACGCAGTATTTT

d_call: .
clone_size: .
v_call: TRBV7-2
j_call: TRBJ1-1
cdr3_aa: CASSYKVGSTEAFF
cdr3_nt: TGTGCCAGCAGTTATAAAGTCGGGTCGACTGAAGCTTTCTTT

d_call: TRBD1
clone_size: .
v_call: TRBV27
j_call: TRBJ1-1
cdr3_aa: CASRTGMNTEAFF
cdr3_nt: TGTGCCAGCAGGACAGGGATGAACACTGAAGCTTTCTTT

d_call: .
clone_size: .
v_call: TRBV10-1
j_call: TRBJ1-3
cdr3_aa: CASSTGLTGNTIYF
cdr3_nt: TGCGCCAGCAGTACAGGGTTGACTGGAAACACCATATATTTT

d_call: TRBD1
clone_size: .
v_call: TRBV11-2
j_call: TRBJ2-1
cdr3_aa: CASSLGGGAGSEQFF
cdr3_nt: TGTGCCAGCAGCTTAGGAGGGGGCGCCGGTAGTGAGCAGTTCTTC

d_call: TRBD2
clone_size: .
v_call: TRBV7-6
j_call: TRBJ2-2
cdr3_aa: CASSSPGLANTGELFF
cdr3_nt: TGTGCCAGCAGCTCTCCGGGACTAGCGAACACCGGGGAGCTGTTTTTT